The 29 T cell receptor beta chains below were found in one sample sequenced in a study of T cells in Graves' hyperthyroidism and ophthalmopathy. RNA transcripts gave rise to amplified TCR beta CDR3 regions. Researchers ran a first-round RT-PCR on the TCR CDR3 using the HTBI primer set. MiXCR was run by TCRdb on the multiplex PCR reads, yielding one entry per CDR3 protein. The sample consists of hundreds of thousands of distinct CDR3 sequences, approximately 15% of them appearing once. The sample consisted of blood. Receptors originate from a woman aged 18-29 years with Graves' hyperthyroidism.

This clonotype was observed at least ten times. The chain employs TRBV20-1 and TRBJ2-1; weak D call: TRBD1 (6 bases). The CDR3 has 13 residues. Germline V gene lookup returns CDR1 DFQATT and CDR2 SNEGSKA (reference sequence). The CDR3 DNA reads as TGCCGTGGGGGCACTCCAGGTGGCGAGGAGCAGTTCTTC. It codes for CRGGTPGGEEQFF.

The rearrangement joins TRBV29-1 to TRBJ2-2, with 10 nucleotides matching TRBD1. Germline V lookup: CDR1 SQVTM, CDR2 ANQGSEA. The V gene end was trimmed by 5 bases and the J gene end by 4 bases; junction bases not matched to a gene: 10. The CDR3 has 16 residues. CDR3 sequence reads: CSVPSRTGGATGELFF. CDR3 bases: TGCAGCGTTCCATCGCGGACAGGGGGGGCCACCGGGGAGCTGTTTTTT.

This clonotype came up a few times. The J gene is TRBJ2-1, the V gene TRBV11-2; no clear D. Trimming shortened V by 1 base and J by 5 bases, and 9 bases separated the two germline ends. The CDR3 is 14 residues long. Germline CDR1 SGHAT, CDR2 FQNNGV. DNA for the CDR3: TGTGCCAGCAGCTTAGTGGCCAGCCACAATGAGCAGTTCTTC. This codes for CASSLVASHNEQFF.

This clonotype was recorded at least ten times. The chain uses TRBV29-1 and TRBJ2-7, with 13 bases that match TRBD2. Trimming removed 4 bases from V and 4 bases from J; junction bases left unmatched: 7. The CDR3 has 15 amino acids. Germline V gene lookup returns CDR1 SQVTM and CDR2 ANQGSEA. The CDR3 region is CSVGNGLAGEYEQYF. CDR3 nucleotide sequence: TGCAGCGTTGGGAACGGACTAGCGGGAGAGTACGAGCAGTACTTC.

A remark on this clonotype: Just one base apart from a much larger clone, this may be a read error. V is TRBV30 and J is TRBJ1-5; D unresolved. Germline values: CDR1 GTSNPN, CDR2 SVGIG (reference sequence). The CDR3 sequence is 13 residues long. The CDR3 DNA reads as TGTGCCTGGGCCGGACGGAACAATCAGCCCCAGCGTTTT. This gives the protein CAWAGRNNQPQRF.

Turning to this clonotype: Since a much larger clone is just one base distant, this may be a read error. The CDR3 nucleotides read TGTGCCAGCAGCTTCGGACTAACCTACGAGCGGTACTTC. Translating gives CASSFGLTYERYF. The chain is built from TRBV7-2 and TRBJ2-7; possible D gene TRBD2, 6 bases. The CDR3 runs to 13 residues. Per the germline V gene, CDR1 is SGHTA and CDR2 is FQGNSA.

This rearrangement joins TRBV4-1 to TRBJ1-2; D remains unclear. Looked up from germline, CDR1 is MGHRA and CDR2 is YSYEKL. The ends were cut back, 1 base at V and 3 bases at J, with 18 bases in the middle. The CDR3 is 17 amino acids. The CDR3 here is CASSQGGFGGFDYGYTF. For the CDR3, the DNA is TGCGCCAGCAGCCAAGGAGGGTTCGGAGGATTCGACTATGGCTACACCTTC.

Ten or more counts support this clonotype. The chain has TRBV29-1 and TRBJ2-7; tentative D call: TRBD1 (5 bases). Looked up from germline, CDR1 is SQVTM and CDR2 is ANQGSEA. With 4 bases removed from V and 2 bases from J, the gap between germline ends came to 12 bases. This CDR3 contains 13 residues. This CDR3 reads CSVVYRWAYEQYF. Here the CDR3 DNA reads TGCAGCGTTGTATACAGGTGGGCCTACGAGCAGTACTTC.

This clonotype has at least ten counts. The CDR3 DNA reads TGTGCCAGCAGTTGGGGACAGGCCGAAGATAGCAATCAGCCCCAGCATTTT. It codes for CASSWGQAEDSNQPQHF. The V call is TRBV6-2 or TRBV6-3, the J call TRBJ1-5; 8 nucleotides line up with TRBD1. Looked up from germline, CDR1 is MNHEY and CDR2 is SVGEGT. The J segment lost 0 bases and the V segment lost 4 bases, leaving 8 bases of the junction unmatched. The CDR3 is made up of 17 amino acids.

This clonotype was counted ten times or more. The CDR3 nucleotides are TGTGCCAGCAGTTTCCTGGCGGGACCCGAGGAGCAGTTCTTC. This gives the protein CASSFLAGPEEQFF. J is TRBJ2-1 and V is TRBV27; weak D call: TRBD2 (6 bases). This CDR3 region has 14 residues. The ends were cut back, 3 bases at V and 10 bases at J, with 16 bases in the middle. Germline CDR1 and CDR2: MNHEY and SMNVEV (reference sequence).

This clonotype was seen many times. The rearrangement joins TRBV20-1 to TRBJ2-1; D remains unclear. V was trimmed by 0 bases and J by 7 bases, leaving 7 bases between them. The length of the CDR3 is 12 residues. Germline CDR1 and CDR2: DFQATT and SNEGSKA (reference sequence). In DNA form, the CDR3 reads TGCAGTGCTAGAGACTCCCCTAATGAGCAGTTCTTC. This encodes CSARDSPNEQFF.

This clonotype was observed many times. The J gene is TRBJ2-3, the V gene TRBV5-1; 8 bases are a match to TRBD2. The trim removed 0 bases at V and 2 bases at J, leaving 2 bases unmatched. This CDR3 has 15 residues. The germline V gene has CDR1 SGHRS and CDR2 YFSETQ. This CDR3 is CASSLALADTDTQYF. In nucleotides, the CDR3 is TGCGCCAGCAGCTTGGCACTAGCGGACACAGATACGCAGTATTTT.

This clonotype was detected ten times or more. The rearrangement joins TRBV6-2 or TRBV6-3 to TRBJ1-1, with D hard to call. Germline lookup yields CDR1 MNHEY and CDR2 SVGEGT. The CDR3 spans 12 residues. Deletions cut 0 bases from V and 7 bases from J, with 6 bases between. The CDR3 nucleotides read TGTGCCAGCAGTTACTCGTACGGTGAAGCTTTCTTT. This translates into CASSYSYGEAFF.

The V call is TRBV12-3 or TRBV12-4, the J call TRBJ2-7; D may be TRBD1 (5 bases). The CDR3 extends over 13 amino acids. V was cut by 7 bases and J by 4 bases, with 14 bases left in between. CDR3 DNA sequence: TGTGCCAGCATGGATTACAGGCAGTACGAGCAGTACTTC. Translation gives CASMDYRQYEQYF.

At least ten counts were recorded for this clonotype. The CDR3 loop is CAWGPGLHVTQYF. For the CDR3, the DNA is TGTGCCTGGGGTCCGGGACTACATGTGACCCAGTACTTC. V gene TRBV30 combines with J gene TRBJ2-5, with 7 positions matching TRBD2. Trimming took 5 bases from V and 7 from J; bases not matched to a gene: 10. The germline V gene encodes CDR1 GTSNPN and CDR2 SVGIG (reference sequence). The CDR3 is 13 amino acids.

This clonotype was seen ten or more times. The V and J genes are TRBV28 and TRBJ2-1; 7 bases match TRBD2. The CDR3 extends over 14 amino acids. CDR1 MDHEN and CDR2 SYDVKM come from the germline V gene. J lost 6 bases, V lost 3 bases, and 5 bases had no gene match. The CDR3 spells CASSLAAGSNEQFF. CDR3 DNA: TGTGCCAGCAGTTTGGCAGCGGGAAGCAATGAGCAGTTCTTC.

This clonotype was detected many times. The chain recombines TRBV20-1 with TRBJ2-7; D unresolved. The CDR3 loop spans 11 amino acids. Germline lookup yields CDR1 DFQATT and CDR2 SNEGSKA (reference sequence). CDR3 sequence reads: CSANLASEQYF. The CDR3 nucleotides read TGCAGCGCCAACTTAGCTTCCGAGCAGTACTTC.

This clonotype showed up just a few times. The V call is TRBV9, the J call TRBJ2-3; D uncertain. This CDR3 comprises 14 residues. The V gene's germline CDR1 is SGDLS and CDR2 YYNGEE. V shed 0 bases and J shed 6 bases, with 11 bases lying between them. The CDR3 here is CASSVGGYADTQYF. The CDR3 nucleotides are TGTGCCAGCAGCGTAGGAGGATACGCGGATACGCAGTATTTT.

This clonotype was seen at least ten times. The chain employs TRBV20-1 and TRBJ2-1; 16 bases match TRBD2. V was clipped by 5 bases and J by 9 bases; unmatched bases: 7. The CDR3 extends over 15 amino acids. Germline V lookup: CDR1 DFQATT, CDR2 SNEGSKA (reference sequence). CDR3 protein: CSAPGLAGGRTEQFF. The CDR3 DNA reads as TGCAGTGCTCCGGGACTAGCGGGAGGGAGGACTGAGCAGTTCTTC.

J is TRBJ1-5 and V is TRBV9, with TRBD1 matching 10 bases. The CDR3 has 16 amino acids. The ends lost 4 bases at V and 6 bases at J; junction bases unmatched: 10. Germline V gene data show CDR1 as SGDLS and CDR2 as YYNGEE. The CDR3, as DNA: TGTGCCAGCAGCCGCGGGTGGGGACAGGGGAGTCAGCCCCAGCATTTT. Its protein product is CASSRGWGQGSQPQHF.

This clonotype was counted at least ten times. The CDR3 reads CASSPISGSGEDTQYF. The DNA for the CDR3 is TGTGCCAGCTCACCAATCTCAGGTTCCGGCGAAGATACGCAGTATTTT. The chain links TRBV18 to TRBJ2-3; D gene ambiguous. In germline, CDR1 is KGHSH, CDR2 LQKENI. Trimming pared 2 bases from V and 5 bases from J, leaving 17 bases between. The CDR3 contains 16 residues.

The chain couples TRBV6-1 to TRBJ2-2; 8 bases match TRBD2. The CDR3 sequence is 16 residues long. V lost 6 bases to trimming and J lost 5 bases; unmatched junction nucleotides: 11. Germline CDR1 reads MNHNS; CDR2 reads SASEGT. The CDR3 nucleotides read TGTGCCAGCAGCCCCGGTGTAAGCGGGAGAACCGGGGAGCTGTTTTTT. This gives the protein CASSPGVSGRTGELFF.

This clonotype was detected only a few times. This chain links TRBV7-9 with TRBJ2-7; 15 positions match TRBD2. CDR3 length: 17 amino acids. Germline values: CDR1 SEHNR, CDR2 FQNEAQ (reference sequence). V was pared by 10 bases and J by 0 bases, with 10 bases of the junction left unmatched. CDR3 sequence (DNA): TGTGCCACCTCCGGGACTAGCGGGAGGAGGAGCTCCTACGAGCAGTACTTC. Residues: CATSGTSGRRSSYEQYF.

CDR3 bases: TGCAGCGCGGTACTACAGGCCTCCTACGAGCAGTACTTC. Protein sequence: CSAVLQASYEQYF. The V and J genes are TRBV29-1 and TRBJ2-7; a weak D match, TRBD1 (5 bases). Looked up from germline, CDR1 is SQVTM and CDR2 is ANQGSEA. The CDR3 is made up of 13 amino acids. V lost 7 bases, J lost 0 bases, and 13 bases lay in between.

There are many counts of this clonotype. The V call is TRBV2, the J call TRBJ2-2; a possible D gene is TRBD1 (5 bases). The V gene lost 4 bases and the J gene lost 7 bases, with 7 bases spanning the gap. The CDR3 extends over 12 amino acids. The germline V gene has CDR1 SNHLY and CDR2 FYNNEI. Here the CDR3 reads CASSGQSGELFF. The CDR3 region has the DNA TGTGCCAGCAGTGGACAGAGCGGGGAGCTGTTTTTT.

Only a few counts were recorded for this clonotype. V is TRBV6-2 or TRBV6-3 and J is TRBJ1-5; tentatively, D is TRBD1 (6 bases). Germline V gives CDR1 MNHEY, CDR2 SVGEGT. The CDR3 sequence is 14 residues long. The V end lost 0 bases, the J end lost 5 bases, and 8 bases lay between the germline ends. The CDR3 DNA follows: TGTGCCAGCAGTTACTCGAGGGGGGATCAGCCCCAGCATTTT. This sequence encodes CASSYSRGDQPQHF.

V and J are TRBV19 and TRBJ2-5, with a weak D call TRBD1 (6 bases). The V and J ends lost 6 bases and 5 bases respectively, with 19 bases between them. The germline gives CDR1 LNHDA, CDR2 SQIVND (reference sequence). This CDR3 comprises 15 residues. CDR3 bases: TGTGCCAGTAGCCCCAGGGGTCCCGCGTTGGAGACCCAGTACTTC. The encoded protein is CASSPRGPALETQYF. Drawing the rest from reference TRBV19 and TRBJ2-5, the complete variable domain is DGGITQSPKYLFRKEGQNVTLSCEQNLNHDAMYWYRQDPGQGLRLIYYSQIVNDFQKGDIAEGYSVSREKKESFPLTVTSAQKNPTAFYLCASSPRGPALETQYFGPGTRLLVL.

In its sample, this clonotype was seen many times. V usage is TRBV2 and J usage is TRBJ1-5, with a weak D call TRBD1 (5 bases). There are 13 residues in the CDR3. Trimming cost V 2 bases and J 6 bases, with 8 bases left between them. Germline CDR1 and CDR2: SNHLY and FYNNEI. CDR3: CASSEPGIQPQHF. The CDR3 coding sequence is TGTGCCAGCAGTGAACCAGGGATTCAGCCCCAGCATTTT. Together with reference TRBV2 and TRBJ1-5, the CDR3 gives the full variable domain: EPEVTQTPSHQVTQMGQEVILRCVPISNHLYFYWYRQILGQKVEFLVSFYNNEISEKSEIFDDQFSVERPDGSNFTLKIRSTKLEDSAMYFCASSEPGIQPQHFGDGTRLSIL.

This clonotype was detected only a few times. This chain connects TRBV11-3 to TRBJ2-1; D assignment may be TRBD1 or TRBD2 (6 bases each). The CDR3 runs to 21 residues. CDR1 SGHNT and CDR2 YENEEA come from the germline V gene. V was clipped by 4 bases and J by 3 bases, with 31 bases between them. CDR3 bases: TGTGCCAGCAGCTCCTCCTGGAGCAGGAGAGGCAATGGGGGGCTCTACAATGAGCAGTTCTTC. It translates to CASSSSWSRRGNGGLYNEQFF.